This section outlines one T cell receptor (beta chain) sequence together with its context. Its specificity is unknown. These data belong to a study of T cell responses to AZD1222 COVID-19 vaccine. Study observations and caveats: White British ancestry dominated among donors, who included more females, and clonal diversity was possibly underestimated. Sampled repertoires all dated from after the peak T cell response.

Germline CDR1 is LGHDT and CDR2 is YNNKEL (reference sequence). The CDR3 spans 13 residues. The V end was cut by 2 bases, the J end by 2 bases, with 6 bases between. Produced via immunoSEQ multiplex PCR; TCRdb's table is partial and in-frame only. The table lists 100,000 or so clones, approximately 87% of them singletons, with more than 3.5% in the top ten. The chain uses TRBV3-1 (or the pseudogene TRBV3-2) and TRBJ1-1; D uncertain. Here the sequenced sample was peripheral blood, taken on day 0 of MenACWY control vaccination. This TCR came from an adult in good health. CDR3 nucleotides: TGTGCCAGCAGCCAATCCCGAAACACTGAAGCTTTCTTT. This encodes CASSQSRNTEAFF.